This TCR beta chain was identified during a study of blood T cells in healthy people across ages. Through a sample-barcoded 5' primer and a J-beta primer mix, a second PCR was run for roughly 6 to 11 cycles. MiXCR, applied by TCRdb to the 5' RACE reads, yields one record per CDR3 protein. The data contain fewer than 750,000 distinct CDR3 sequences, under 65% of them singletons. V was pared by 0 bases and J by 6 bases, with 7 bases of the junction left unmatched. The CDR3 has 16 amino acids. Germline V gene lookup returns CDR1 MGHRA and CDR2 YSYEKL. The chain links TRBV4-1 to TRBJ2-2; 7 bases align to TRBD1. The sample taken for sequencing was blood. The clonotype comes from an elderly woman in good health. The CDR3 loop reads CASSQDEGGEAGELFF. The CDR3 coding sequence is TGCGCCAGCAGCCAAGATGAAGGGGGCGAAGCCGGGGAGCTGTTTTTT.